This T cell receptor beta chain was identified during a study of blood T cell repertoires in COVID-19 (TCRdb year 2020). Study-wide context: The collaborator samples originated in the United States, Italy and Spain and spanned the acute and convalescent phases of COVID-19. Where available, HLA class I and class II types were taken from metadata supplied by the sample provider and were not determined by assay-based typing. Nearly every sample came with metadata listing a de-identified subject ID, COVID-19 status, age in years and sex. A freely available public database, intended as a resource for researchers studying the immune response to SARS-CoV-2, is where the repertoires were released. Subjects who had been exposed to COVID-19, were actively infected with it, or had recovered from it provided the deeply sampled blood TCRbeta repertoires that made up the dataset. Samples came from the ongoing ImmuneRACE study (first 160 participants) plus 1,254 subjects from 6 global collaborators. The material from the prospective study consisted of cDNA or gDNA derived from T cells, B-cell-depleted T cells, or PBMCs.

Counted from cysteine to phenylalanine, this CDR3 has 14 amino acids. Only the CDR3 portion is preserved as DNA: 42 bases, with reading frame beginning at the first base. Via the germline V gene, CDR1 is MNHEY and CDR2 SVGAGI. Cut back by 0 bases and 3 bases, the V and J ends lie 9 bases apart. TCRbeta CDR3 regions were amplified from genomic DNA using the immunoSEQ Assay, a bias-controlled multiplex PCR. In the paper's pipeline: The number of nucleated cells in each sample was estimated from the amplification of reference gene primers within the assay. To quantify the absolute abundance of each unique TCRbeta CDR3 rearrangement, sequence reads were collapsed and filtered. For each sample, productive Simpson clonality was calculated by taking the square root of Simpson's diversity index across productive rearrangements. The table comes from immuneACCESS by way of TCRdb, which keeps in-frame sequences with V and J called. Part of the clones is missing from these tables; in studies checked, under half for an unresolved V gene and the rest for unknown reasons. V, J and clone size were drawn from that table, and D and trimming were deduced from the DNA. This sample has some 200,000 clones in its table, and 85% to 90% of those were observed once. Around 5.8% of the sample rests with the top ten.

General findings and caveats noted by the study authors: Clinical and demographic metadata were provided uncurated, with the amount varying by source and participant.

As regards this clone: It lacks a known antigen. No base quality information exists; no much larger clone differs at one position.

The collaborating institutions used their own protocols to collect whole blood in K2EDTA tubes. For TCRbeta analysis, collaborators shipped samples in one of three forms: frozen whole blood, isolated PBMCs, or DNA extracted from either of those sample types. The V gene is TRBV6-5 and the J gene is TRBJ2-7; perhaps TRBD1 is the D gene, with 6 bases matching. The TCR comes from a man between 35 and 55 years old with active or convalescent COVID-19. The sequenced sample consisted of peripheral blood. CDR3 loop: CASSYSGTYYEQYF. The DNA sequence is given as TGTGCCAGCAGTTACTCAGGGACATACTACGAGCAGTACTTC.